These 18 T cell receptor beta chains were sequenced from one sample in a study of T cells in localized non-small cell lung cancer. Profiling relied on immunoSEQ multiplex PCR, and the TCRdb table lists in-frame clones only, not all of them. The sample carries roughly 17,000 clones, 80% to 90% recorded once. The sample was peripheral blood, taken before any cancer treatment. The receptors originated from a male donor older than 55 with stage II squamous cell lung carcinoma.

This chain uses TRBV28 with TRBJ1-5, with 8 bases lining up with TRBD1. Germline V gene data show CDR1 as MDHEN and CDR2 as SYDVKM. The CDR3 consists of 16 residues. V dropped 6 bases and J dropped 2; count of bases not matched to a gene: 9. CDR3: CASSSATRGRNQPQHF. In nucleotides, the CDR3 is TGTGCCAGCAGCTCCGCTACCAGGGGGCGCAATCAGCCCCAGCATTTT.

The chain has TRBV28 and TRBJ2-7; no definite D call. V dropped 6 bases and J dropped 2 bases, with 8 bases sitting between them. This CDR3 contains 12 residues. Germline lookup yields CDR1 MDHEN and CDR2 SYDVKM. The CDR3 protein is CASSHNAYEQYF. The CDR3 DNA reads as TGTGCCAGCAGCCATAACGCCTACGAGCAGTACTTC.

Written as DNA, the CDR3 is TGTGCCAGCAGCGTATCAGGGGGCTCCTACAATGAGCAGTTCTTC. It specifies CASSVSGGSYNEQFF. This chain joins TRBV9 and TRBJ2-1, with 7 bases that match TRBD1. V shed 1 base and J 0 bases; nucleotides not matched to a gene: 1. The germline gives CDR1 SGDLS, CDR2 YYNGEE. The CDR3 covers 15 residues.

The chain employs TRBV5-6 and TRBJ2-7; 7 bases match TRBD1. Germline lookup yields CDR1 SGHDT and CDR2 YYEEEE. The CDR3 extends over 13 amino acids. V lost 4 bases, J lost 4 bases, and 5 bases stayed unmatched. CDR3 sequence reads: CASSPTGRYEQYF. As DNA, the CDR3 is TGTGCCAGCAGCCCGACAGGGAGATACGAGCAGTACTTC.

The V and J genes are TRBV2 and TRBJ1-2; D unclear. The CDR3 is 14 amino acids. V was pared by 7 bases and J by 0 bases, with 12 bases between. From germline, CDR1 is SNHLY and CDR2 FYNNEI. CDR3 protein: CASNTLSSNYGYTF. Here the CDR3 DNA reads TGTGCCAGCAACACACTCTCCTCTAACTATGGCTACACCTTC.

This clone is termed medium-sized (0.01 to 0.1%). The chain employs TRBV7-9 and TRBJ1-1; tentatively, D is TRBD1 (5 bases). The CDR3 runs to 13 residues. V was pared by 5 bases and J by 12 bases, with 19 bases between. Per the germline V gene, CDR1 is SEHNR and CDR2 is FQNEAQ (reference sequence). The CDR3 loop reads CASSLGQGEATFF. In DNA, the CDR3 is TGTGCCAGCAGCCTTGGGCAGGGTGAGGCAACTTTCTTT.

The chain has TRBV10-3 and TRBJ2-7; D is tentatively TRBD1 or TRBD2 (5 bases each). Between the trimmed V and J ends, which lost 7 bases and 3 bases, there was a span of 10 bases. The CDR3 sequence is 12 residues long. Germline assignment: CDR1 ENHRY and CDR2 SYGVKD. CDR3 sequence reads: CAITRDGYEQYF. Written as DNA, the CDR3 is TGTGCCATCACCAGGGACGGCTACGAGCAGTACTTC.

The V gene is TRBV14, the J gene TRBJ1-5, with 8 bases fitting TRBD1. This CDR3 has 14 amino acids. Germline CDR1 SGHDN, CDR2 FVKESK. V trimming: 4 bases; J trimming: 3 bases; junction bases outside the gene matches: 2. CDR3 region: CASSRDRFNQPQHF. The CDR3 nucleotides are TGTGCCAGCAGCCGGGACAGGTTCAATCAGCCCCAGCATTTT.

DNA for the CDR3: TGTGCCTGGGGACTAGCGGGCTACGAGCAGTACTTC. Protein sequence: CAWGLAGYEQYF. The chain joins TRBV30 to TRBJ2-7; 11 bases line up with TRBD2. Trimming took 5 bases from V and 3 from J; bases not matched to a gene: 0. The length of the CDR3 is 12 residues. Germline-derived CDR1 and CDR2 are GTSNPN and SVGIG (reference sequence). The full variable domain, its missing parts supplied by reference TRBV30 and TRBJ2-7, is SQTIHQWPATLVQPVGSPLSLECTVEGTSNPNLYWYRQAAGRGLQLLFYSVGIGQISSEVPQNLSASRPQDRQFILSSKKLLLSDSGFYLCAWGLAGYEQYFGPGTRLTVT.

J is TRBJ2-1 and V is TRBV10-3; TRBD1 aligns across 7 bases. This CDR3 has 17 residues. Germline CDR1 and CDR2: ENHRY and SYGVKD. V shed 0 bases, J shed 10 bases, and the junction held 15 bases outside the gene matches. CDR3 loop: CAISESVGRQGRGEQFF. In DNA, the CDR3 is TGTGCCATCAGTGAGTCAGTCGGTAGACAGGGCCGCGGGGAGCAGTTCTTC.

CDR3 in DNA: TGTGCCCATAGGGCGGTCTTGAACACCGGGGAGCTGTTTTTT. The encoded protein is CAHRAVLNTGELFF. The gene calls are TRBV30 and TRBJ2-2; D is ambiguous. Trimming removed 8 bases at V and 1 base at J, with 14 bases between. The length of the CDR3 is 14 residues. Germline V gene lookup returns CDR1 GTSNPN and CDR2 SVGIG (reference sequence). The variable domain in full, completed from reference TRBV30 and TRBJ2-2, reads SQTIHQWPATLVQPVGSPLSLECTVEGTSNPNLYWYRQAAGRGLQLLFYSVGIGQISSEVPQNLSASRPQDRQFILSSKKLLLSDSGFYLCAHRAVLNTGELFFGEGSRLTVL.

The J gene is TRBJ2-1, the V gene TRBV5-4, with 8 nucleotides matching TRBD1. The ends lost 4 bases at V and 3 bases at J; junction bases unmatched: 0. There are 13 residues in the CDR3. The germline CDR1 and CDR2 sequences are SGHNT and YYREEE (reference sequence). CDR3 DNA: TGTGCCAGCAGCGGACAGGGCTACAATGAGCAGTTCTTC. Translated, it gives CASSGQGYNEQFF.

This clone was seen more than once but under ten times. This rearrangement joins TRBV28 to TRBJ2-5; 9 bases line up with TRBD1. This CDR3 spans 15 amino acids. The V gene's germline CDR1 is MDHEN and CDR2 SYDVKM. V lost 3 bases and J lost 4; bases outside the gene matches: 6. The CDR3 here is CASSFSTGGSETQYF. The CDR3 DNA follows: TGTGCCAGCAGTTTCTCGACAGGGGGTTCAGAGACCCAGTACTTC.

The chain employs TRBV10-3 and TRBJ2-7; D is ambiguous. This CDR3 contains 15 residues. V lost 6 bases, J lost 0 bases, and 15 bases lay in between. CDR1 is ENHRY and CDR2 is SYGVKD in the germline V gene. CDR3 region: CAIRAAATRSYEQYF. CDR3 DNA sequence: TGTGCCATCAGAGCTGCCGCCACCCGCTCCTACGAGCAGTACTTC.

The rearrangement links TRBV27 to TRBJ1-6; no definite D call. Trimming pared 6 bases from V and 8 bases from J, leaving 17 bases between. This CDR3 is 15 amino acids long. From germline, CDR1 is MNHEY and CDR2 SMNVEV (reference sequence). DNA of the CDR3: TGTGCCAGCAGCCAAATGTGGGGTCTGGATTCACCCCTCCACTTT. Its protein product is CASSQMWGLDSPLHF.

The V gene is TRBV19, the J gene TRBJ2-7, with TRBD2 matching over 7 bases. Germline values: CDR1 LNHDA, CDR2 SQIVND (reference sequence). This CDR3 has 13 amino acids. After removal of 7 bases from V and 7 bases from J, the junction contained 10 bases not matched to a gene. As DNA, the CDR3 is TGTGCCAGTACCGGGACCCCCGGGGGGGAGCAGTACTTC. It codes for CASTGTPGGEQYF.

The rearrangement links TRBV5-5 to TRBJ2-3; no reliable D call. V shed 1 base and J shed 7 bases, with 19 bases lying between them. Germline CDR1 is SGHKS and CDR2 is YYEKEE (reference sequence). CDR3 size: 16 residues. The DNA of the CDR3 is TGTGCCAGCAGCTTGTCACCCCTCTCGCCCATACATACGCAGTATTTT. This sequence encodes CASSLSPLSPIHTQYF.

This CDR3 reads CASSYLAGEDEQYF. CDR3 DNA: TGTGCCAGCAGTTACTTAGCGGGAGAGGACGAGCAGTACTTC. This chain connects TRBV6-6 to TRBJ2-7; 9 bases agree with TRBD2. The CDR3 is 14 amino acids. CDR1 MNHNY and CDR2 SVGAGI come from the germline V gene (reference sequence). V trimming: 1 base; J trimming: 5 bases; junction bases outside the gene matches: 3.